The present T cell receptor beta chain was sequenced within a study of T-cell reconstitution after alpha-beta-depleted transplantation in children (dated by TCRdb to about 2016). Looking at the study overall: T-cell immune reconstitution after TCRalphabeta/CD19-depleted allogeneic hematopoietic cell transplantation in children was quantitatively tracked in the study by means of TCR repertoire profiling.

Between the V and J ends, shortened by 4 bases and 7 bases respectively, the junction contains 13 bases. The germline V gene gives CDR1 as ENHRY and CDR2 as SYGVKD. CDR3 length: 14 amino acids, cysteine to phenylalanine. Only the CDR3 DNA is retained, 42 bases long and in frame from the first base. This clonotype was recorded a few times. No cognate antigen has been identified for it. Per-nucleotide qualities are absent, and no much larger clonotype sits a single base away. Libraries were prepared through PCR. The instrument was an Illumina HiSeq 2500. Molecular barcoding was employed in the preparation of TCR libraries, with unique molecular identifiers being used to normalize TCRbeta repertoire quantification. TCRdb reanalyzed the raw reads on its own, using fastp at Q25 for trimming and MiXCR for clone calling, and kept in-frame beta chains. Rows are combined by CDR3 protein, so each entry shows the most common genes and DNA. This sample is represented by roughly 170,000 distinct CDR3 sequences; approximately 6.6% of them were singletons. Of the sample, about 2.9% is held by the ten largest clones.

The sequenced sample was PBMCs from the stem cell graft donor, obtained from the stem cell graft. The rearranged segments are TRBV10-3 and TRBJ2-2, with TRBD2 tentatively as D gene (5 bases match). This TCR was recovered from a human donor who donated a stem cell graft to a child with Wiskott-Aldrich syndrome. CDR3 sequence: CAISVRADHGELFF. Read as DNA, the sequence is TGTGCCATCAGTGTAAGAGCGGACCACGGGGAGCTGTTTTTT.